The source of this T cell receptor (beta chain) is a study of OX40 agonist ivuxolimab in advanced cancers. Study-level background: Patients receiving dose escalation had hepatocellular carcinoma, melanoma, renal cell or head and neck cancer.

The assay was immunoSEQ multiplex PCR, and TCRdb's table has in-frame clones only and misses some. The table has more than 100,000 clones, about 93% seen once. The sequence derives from an adult with an advanced solid tumor such as melanoma, head and neck, liver or kidney cancer. Specimen: CD4+ or CD8+ T cells sorted from blood, collected in a trial of the OX40 agonist ivuxolimab.

CDR3 amino acids: CASSRARAGYYEQYF. The CDR3 DNA sequence: TGTGCCAGCAGCCGGGCTCGGGCGGGGTATTACGAGCAGTACTTC. V gene TRBV9 combines with J gene TRBJ2-7; maybe TRBD2 (6 bases). Per the germline V gene, CDR1 is SGDLS and CDR2 is YYNGEE. The CDR3 has 15 amino acids. Trimming stripped 4 bases from V and 4 bases from J, with 18 bases between.